This T cell receptor (beta chain) derives from a study of Graves' ophthalmopathy and Graves' hyperthyroidism. As for the study in general: Before any treatment was given, at initial diagnosis, peripheral blood was collected. Findings and caveats of the study: Blood shared most expanded thyroid clonotypes above 0.001 frequency.

This clonotype showed up just a few times. What it recognizes is unknown. The term stable hyperthyroidism indicated an absence of ophthalmopathy within 18 months of follow-up. Hyperthyroidism was new, under 2 months, in patients aged 18 to 65. The CDR3 runs 13 residues. Looked up from germline, CDR1 is LGHDT and CDR2 is YNNKEL (reference sequence). Trimming cost V 0 bases and J 9 bases, with 9 bases left between them. Amplification of TCR beta CDR3 regions used RNA transcripts. First-round RT-PCR employed HTBI primers, with a second-round multiplex PCR after it. TCRdb redid the calling of the multiplex PCR reads with MiXCR, one entry per CDR3 protein. The sample has roughly 380,000 distinct CDR3 sequences; over 15% are singletons.

The chain carries TRBV3-1 and TRBJ1-5; the D gene is possibly TRBD1 (5 bases). This clonotype originated in a woman in her late teens or twenties with stable Graves' hyperthyroidism. Input material: peripheral blood. As DNA, the CDR3 is TGTGCCAGCAGCCAAGACCAAGGGGTGCCCCAGCATTTT. Translating it yields CASSQDQGVPQHF.